The clone carrying this T cell receptor (beta chain) was seen many times. Its antigen is not identified. The sample originates from a study of CD8 T cells in ankylosing spondylitis. Study-level results: Earlier authors reported some of these motif variants in reactive arthritis synovial fluid and blood. It appeared that ankylosing spondylitis blood was characterized by a TCR beta motif of several highly homologous variants.

This CDR3 spans 15 amino acids. Germline CDR1 and CDR2: SGHTA and FQGNSA. V lost 2 bases to trimming and J lost 0 bases, with 8 bases between them. MiXCR was run by TCRdb on the 5' RACE reads, yielding one entry per CDR3 protein. The top ten clones hold roughly 3.3% of a sample with 500,000 or so distinct CDR3 sequences, about 5.2% of them seen once. Sequencing input: blood, either unsorted or a sorted T cell fraction (not recorded which). The receptor's source is a male donor with ankylosing spondylitis. This chain uses TRBV7-2 with TRBJ1-3, with D unresolved. The CDR3 DNA follows: TGTGCCAGCAGCTTAAGACTGGACTCTGGAAACACCATATATTTT. It is translated as CASSLRLDSGNTIYF.